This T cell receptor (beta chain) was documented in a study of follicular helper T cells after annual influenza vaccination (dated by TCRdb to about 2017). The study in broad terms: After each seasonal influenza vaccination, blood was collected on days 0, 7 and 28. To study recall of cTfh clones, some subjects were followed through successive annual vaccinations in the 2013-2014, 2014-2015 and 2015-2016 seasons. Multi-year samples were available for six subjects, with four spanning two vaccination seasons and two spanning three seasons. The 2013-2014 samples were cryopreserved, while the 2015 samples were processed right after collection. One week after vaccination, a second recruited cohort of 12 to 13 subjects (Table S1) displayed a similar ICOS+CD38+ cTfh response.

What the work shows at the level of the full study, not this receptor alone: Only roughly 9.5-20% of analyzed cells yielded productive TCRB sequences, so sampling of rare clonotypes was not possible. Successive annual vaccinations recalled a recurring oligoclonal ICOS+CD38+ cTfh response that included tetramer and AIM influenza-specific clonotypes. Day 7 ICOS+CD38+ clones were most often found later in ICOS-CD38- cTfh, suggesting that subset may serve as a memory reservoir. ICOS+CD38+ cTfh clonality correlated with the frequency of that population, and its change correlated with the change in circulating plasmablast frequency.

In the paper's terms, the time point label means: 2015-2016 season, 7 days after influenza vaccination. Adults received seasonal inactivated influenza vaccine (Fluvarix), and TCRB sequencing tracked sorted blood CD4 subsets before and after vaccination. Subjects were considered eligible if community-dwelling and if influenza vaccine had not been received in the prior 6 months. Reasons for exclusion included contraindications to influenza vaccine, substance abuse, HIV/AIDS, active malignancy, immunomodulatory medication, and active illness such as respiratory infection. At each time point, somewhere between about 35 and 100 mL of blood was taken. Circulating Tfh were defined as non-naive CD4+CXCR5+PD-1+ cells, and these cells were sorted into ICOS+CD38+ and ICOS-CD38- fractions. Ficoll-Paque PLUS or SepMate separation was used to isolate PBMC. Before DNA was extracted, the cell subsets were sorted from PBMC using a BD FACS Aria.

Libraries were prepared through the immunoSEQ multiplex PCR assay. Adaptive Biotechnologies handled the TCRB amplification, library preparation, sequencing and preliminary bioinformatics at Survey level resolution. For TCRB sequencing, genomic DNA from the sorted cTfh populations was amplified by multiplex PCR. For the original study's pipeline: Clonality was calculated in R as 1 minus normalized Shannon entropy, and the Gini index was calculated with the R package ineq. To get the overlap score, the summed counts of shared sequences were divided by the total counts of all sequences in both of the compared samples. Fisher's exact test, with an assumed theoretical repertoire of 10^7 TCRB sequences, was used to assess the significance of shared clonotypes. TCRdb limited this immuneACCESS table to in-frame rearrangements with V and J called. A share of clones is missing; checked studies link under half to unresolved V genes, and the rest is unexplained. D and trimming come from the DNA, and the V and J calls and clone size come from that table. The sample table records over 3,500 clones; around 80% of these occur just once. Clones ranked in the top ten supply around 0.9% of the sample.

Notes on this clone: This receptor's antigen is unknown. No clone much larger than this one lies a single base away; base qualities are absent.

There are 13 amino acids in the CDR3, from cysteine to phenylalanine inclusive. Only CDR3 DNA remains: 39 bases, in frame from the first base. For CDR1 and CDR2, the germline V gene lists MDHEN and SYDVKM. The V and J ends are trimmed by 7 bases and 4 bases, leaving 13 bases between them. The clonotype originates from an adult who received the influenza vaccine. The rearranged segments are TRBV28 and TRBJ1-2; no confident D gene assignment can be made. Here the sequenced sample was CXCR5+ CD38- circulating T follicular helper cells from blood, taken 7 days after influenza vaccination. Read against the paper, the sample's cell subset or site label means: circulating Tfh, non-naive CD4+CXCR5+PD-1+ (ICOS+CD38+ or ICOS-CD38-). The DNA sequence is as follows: TGTGCCAGCAACGCAAGAATATTCTATGGCTACACCTTC. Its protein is CASNARIFYGYTF.